These 9 T cell receptor beta chains came from one sample sequenced in a study of blood T cell repertoires in COVID-19. Using immunoSEQ multiplex PCR, the repertoire was profiled, and TCRdb retains in-frame clones only, with some absent. Among 150,000 to 200,000 clones listed, approximately 86% were seen once. Sequenced: peripheral blood. These receptors were taken from a man in his sixties with acute or convalescent COVID-19.

V gene TRBV28 combines with J gene TRBJ2-1, with 10 bases matching TRBD2. The CDR3 consists of 15 residues. With 6 bases clipped from V and 3 bases from J, the junction kept 5 bases outside the gene matches. CDR1 is MDHEN and CDR2 is SYDVKM in the germline V gene. The CDR3: CASSAGTSDYNEQFF. Written as DNA, the CDR3 is TGTGCCAGCAGCGCCGGGACTAGCGACTACAATGAGCAGTTCTTC.

V usage is TRBV2 and J usage is TRBJ2-1; 10 bases match TRBD2. Trimming at V came to 5 bases and at J to 7 bases, leaving 11 bases not matched to a gene. CDR1 is SNHLY and CDR2 is FYNNEI in the germline V gene. CDR3 length equals 16 residues. In DNA, the CDR3 is TGTGCCAGCAGTTTTCTTCAAGCGGGAGGGCAGAATGAGCAGTTCTTC. This encodes CASSFLQAGGQNEQFF.

The chain has TRBV7-9 and TRBJ2-1, with 8 bases identical to TRBD1. The CDR3 is 15 residues long. Per the germline V gene, CDR1 is SEHNR and CDR2 is FQNEAQ (reference sequence). With V trimmed by 5 bases and J by 6 bases, 9 bases remained unmatched. CDR3 amino acids: CASSPQGARGNEQFF. Here the CDR3 DNA reads TGTGCCAGCAGCCCTCAGGGGGCGCGAGGCAATGAGCAGTTCTTC.

The chain has TRBV19 and TRBJ1-2; D may be TRBD1 (5 bases). The length of the CDR3 is 14 residues. Trimming took off 2 bases at V and 8 bases at J, with 15 bases between the two ends. Germline V gives CDR1 LNHDA, CDR2 SQIVND (reference sequence). The CDR3 DNA sequence: TGTGCCAGTAGTATAACAGGCCTGAAGATCGGCTACACCTTC. This sequence encodes CASSITGLKIGYTF.

V gene TRBV12-3 or TRBV12-4 combines with J gene TRBJ1-1; D unclear. This CDR3 contains 11 residues. Trimming removed 3 bases at V and 8 bases at J, with 7 bases between. This CDR3 reads CASSFMLEAFF. The CDR3 bases are TGTGCCAGCAGTTTTATGTTAGAAGCTTTCTTT.

The J gene is TRBJ1-1, the V gene TRBV5-4; D not certain. The CDR3 loop spans 13 amino acids. Deletions cut 0 bases from V and 6 bases from J, with 9 bases between. Per germline, CDR1 SGHNT and CDR2 YYREEE (reference sequence). CDR3 DNA: TGTGCCAGCAGCTTGGCGTTCAAGCCTGAAGCTTTCTTT. This sequence encodes CASSLAFKPEAFF.

The V and J genes are TRBV5-1 and TRBJ1-2, with TRBD1 matching 7 bases. The V and J ends lost 4 bases and 1 base, in that order; junction bases with no gene match: 7. The CDR3 loop spans 15 amino acids. CDR1 is SGHRS and CDR2 is YFSETQ in the germline V gene. The CDR3 protein is CASSNRTGFNYGYTF. Here the CDR3 DNA reads TGCGCCAGCAGCAACAGGACAGGTTTTAACTATGGCTACACCTTC. The whole variable domain, filled in from reference TRBV5-1 and TRBJ1-2, reads KAGVTQTPRYLIKTRGQQVTLSCSPISGHRSVSWYQQTPGQGLQFLFEYFSETQRNKGNFPGRFSGRQFSNSRSEMNVSTLELGDSALYLCASSNRTGFNYGYTFGSGTRLTVV.

The chain recombines TRBV7-2 with TRBJ1-4, with TRBD1 matching over 9 bases. The CDR3 contains 17 residues. V shed 5 bases and J 8 bases; nucleotides not matched to a gene: 15. In germline, CDR1 is SGHTA, CDR2 FQGNSA. The CDR3 spells CASSVQQGAQVREKLFF. DNA of the CDR3: TGTGCCAGCAGCGTACAACAGGGGGCGCAGGTTCGGGAAAAACTGTTTTTT.

The chain carries TRBV6-5 and TRBJ1-2; tentatively, D is TRBD1 (5 bases). Per the germline V gene, CDR1 is MNHEY and CDR2 is SVGAGI. This CDR3 has 13 amino acids. V was trimmed by 5 bases and J by 8 bases, leaving 15 bases between them. CDR3 in DNA: TGTGCCAGCAGTCCCCAGGGTTATCGGGGCTACACCTTC. Residues: CASSPQGYRGYTF.